Listed below are T cell receptor beta chains from one sample, sequenced in a study of blood T cell repertoires in COVID-19. Profiled with immunoSEQ multiplex PCR; TCRdb holds only in-frame clones, not every one. The data show around 100,000 clones, 90% to 95% seen once. The specimen was peripheral blood. The receptors come from a man in his fifties or sixties with active COVID-19. The CDR3 runs from the conserved cysteine through the conserved F or W. A D gene is named only where the DNA matches it firmly. The size of a clone is reported for some rows only, either as once, few or many, or as a class for expanded clones.

abundance	j_gene	v_gene	d_gene	CDR3aa	CDR3nt
once	TRBJ1-3	TRBV3-1/TRBV3-2	.	CASPQGTGNTIYF	TGTGCCAGCCCCCAGGGGACGGGAAACACCATATATTTT
.	TRBJ1-1	TRBV14	.	CASSPPGMNTEAFF	TGTGCCAGCAGCCCCCCGGGAATGAACACTGAAGCTTTCTTT
.	TRBJ2-7	TRBV11-2	TRBD2	CASSRDRTREQYF	TGTGCCAGCAGCAGGGACCGGACTAGAGAGCAGTACTTC
few	TRBJ2-1	TRBV5-5	.	CASSLAASSLSNEQFF	TGTGCCAGCAGCTTGGCGGCTAGTAGCCTCAGTAATGAGCAGTTCTTC
.	TRBJ2-1	TRBV10-3	TRBD2	CAISGGLATEISYNEQFF	TGTGCCATCAGTGGGGGACTAGCGACTGAGATCTCCTACAATGAGCAGTTCTTC
once	TRBJ2-7	TRBV7-9	TRBD1	CASSLAGTGGKAIPYEQYF	TGTGCCAGCAGCTTAGCCGGGACAGGGGGCAAAGCCATCCCCTACGAGCAGTACTTC
.	TRBJ2-1	TRBV5-4	.	CASSLGAGANEQFF	TGTGCCAGCAGCTTGGGGGCAGGGGCGAATGAGCAGTTCTTC
.	TRBJ1-1	TRBV19	.	CASIINRGVEAFF	TGTGCCAGCATCATAAACCGAGGAGTCGAAGCTTTCTTT
.	TRBJ2-5	TRBV5-1	TRBD2	CASSASGGRETQYF	TGCGCCAGCAGCGCTAGCGGGGGGCGAGAGACCCAGTACTTC
.	TRBJ1-5	TRBV30	.	CAWSAGPPGESVGQHF	TGTGCCTGGAGTGCGGGGCCTCCGGGGGAAAGCGTAGGCCAGCATTTT
.	TRBJ2-1	TRBV7-9	.	CASSHNLVYSYNEQFF	TGTGCCAGCAGCCACAACCTAGTGTACTCCTACAATGAGCAGTTCTTC
.	TRBJ2-1	TRBV5-5	TRBD2	CASSLVSSGSNEQFF	TGTGCCAGCAGCTTGGTTTCTAGCGGGAGCAATGAGCAGTTCTTC
.	TRBJ2-1	TRBV4-1	.	CASSQQWRGPYNEQFF	TGCGCCAGCAGCCAACAATGGAGGGGACCGTACAATGAGCAGTTCTTC
.	TRBJ2-4	TRBV19	.	CASSSRGRRNIQYF	TGTGCCAGTAGTAGTAGGGGTCGGAGAAACATTCAGTACTTC
.	TRBJ1-5	TRBV5-6	.	CASSLGGSPTSQPQHF	TGTGCCAGCAGCTTGGGTGGCAGCCCAACTAGTCAGCCCCAGCATTTT
.	TRBJ2-1	TRBV27	.	CASSSTTPYNEQFF	TGTGCCAGCAGTTCCACGACTCCGTACAATGAGCAGTTCTTC
few	TRBJ1-3	TRBV7-9	.	CASSLLAGISGNTIYF	TGTGCCAGCAGCTTACTCGCAGGGATCTCTGGAAACACCATATATTTT
.	TRBJ1-5	TRBV19	.	CASSISQQGKQPQHF	TGTGCCAGTAGTATAAGTCAACAGGGAAAACAGCCCCAGCATTTT
few	TRBJ1-2	TRBV7-2	.	CASSTGMGYGYTF	TGTGCCAGCAGCACAGGGATGGGCTATGGCTACACCTTC
.	TRBJ2-1	TRBV4-1	.	CASSQEEDSNEQFF	TGCGCCAGCAGCCAAGAGGAGGACAGCAATGAGCAGTTCTTC
once	TRBJ1-1	TRBV7-3	.	CASSSTQNTEAFF	TGTGCCAGCAGCTCGACACAGAACACTGAAGCTTTCTTT
.	TRBJ2-3	TRBV15	TRBD1	CATSGRTGMTDTQYF	TGTGCCACCAGCGGCAGGACAGGGATGACAGATACGCAGTATTTT
.	TRBJ1-2	TRBV5-1	TRBD1	CASSLDLGGTVAKFVYSNYGYTF	TGCGCCAGCAGCCTGGACCTTGGGGGGACAGTAGCTAAATTTGTTTATTCTAACTATGGCTACACCTTC
.	TRBJ2-1	TRBV5-4	TRBD1	CASSLTGANEQFF	TGTGCCAGCAGCTTGACAGGGGCCAATGAGCAGTTCTTC
.	TRBJ2-3	TRBV6-5	TRBD2	CASSVGLAGVDTQYF	TGTGCCAGCAGCGTCGGACTAGCGGGGGTAGATACGCAGTATTTT
.	TRBJ2-1	TRBV11-2	TRBD1	CASRGGQGYNEQFF	TGTGCCAGCAGGGGGGGACAGGGCTACAATGAGCAGTTCTTC
.	TRBJ1-6	TRBV27	.	CASRGGTQNNSPLHF	TGTGCCAGCAGGGGCGGGACGCAGAATAATTCACCCCTCCACTTT
.	TRBJ1-1	TRBV27	TRBD1	CASSPPGGQGDAFF	TGTGCCAGCAGTCCCCCAGGGGGACAGGGGGACGCTTTCTTT
.	TRBJ2-7	TRBV4-1	TRBD1	CASSVGPTGTVYEQYF	TGCGCCAGCAGCGTGGGGCCCACCGGGACAGTCTACGAGCAGTACTTC
.	TRBJ1-5	TRBV19	.	CASSEGSGGRSNQPQHF	TGTGCCAGTAGTGAAGGGAGCGGGGGAAGGAGCAATCAGCCCCAGCATTTT
few	TRBJ2-2	TRBV19	TRBD1	CASRSGSGQGSTGELFF	TGTGCCAGTAGGTCTGGGTCCGGACAGGGGTCAACCGGGGAGCTGTTTTTT
.	TRBJ2-2	TRBV2	.	CASRTTERANTGELFF	TGTGCCAGCCGAACGACTGAGCGGGCGAACACCGGGGAGCTGTTTTTT
few	TRBJ1-6	TRBV6-1	TRBD1	CASSETGSSNSPLHF	TGTGCCAGCAGTGAGACAGGGAGCTCTAATTCACCCCTCCACTTT
.	TRBJ2-1	TRBV7-8	TRBD2	CASSLSEGLAGYNEQFF	TGTGCCAGCAGCTTATCCGAGGGACTAGCGGGATACAATGAGCAGTTCTTC
.	TRBJ1-6	TRBV6-5	TRBD1	CASSPDRAYNSPLHF	TGTGCCAGCAGTCCGGACAGGGCTTATAATTCACCCCTCCACTTT
.	TRBJ2-5	TRBV10-1	TRBD2	CASSERAGVGETQYF	TGCGCCAGCAGTGAGAGAGCGGGAGTCGGGGAGACCCAGTACTTC
.	TRBJ2-2	TRBV5-4	.	CASSLLPGGDTGELFF	TGTGCCAGCAGCTTGTTACCCGGAGGGGACACCGGGGAGCTGTTTTTT
.	TRBJ2-1	TRBV9	TRBD1	CASSPGQGVDEQFF	TGTGCCAGCAGCCCGGGACAGGGGGTCGATGAGCAGTTCTTC
.	TRBJ2-3	TRBV2	TRBD1	CASSFGQGSDTQYF	TGTGCCAGCAGTTTCGGACAGGGGTCAGATACGCAGTATTTT
.	TRBJ2-1	TRBV4-1	.	CASRRVWRDDNEQFF	TGCGCCAGCAGAAGAGTCTGGAGGGACGACAATGAGCAGTTCTTC
.	TRBJ1-2	TRBV3-1/TRBV3-2	.	CASSQEFTAAALYGYTF	TGTGCCAGCAGCCAAGAATTCACAGCTGCCGCTCTCTATGGCTACACCTTC
.	TRBJ2-2	TRBV19	TRBD1	CASSINRGDGELFF	TGTGCCAGTAGTATAAACAGGGGTGACGGGGAGCTGTTTTTT
.	TRBJ2-1	TRBV6-6	.	CASGLIIEQFF	TGTGCCAGCGGCCTCATTATCGAGCAGTTCTTC
.	TRBJ2-7	TRBV5-1	TRBD1	CASSRMPGTGSSEQYF	TGCGCCAGCAGCCGGATGCCCGGGACAGGGTCGTCCGAGCAGTACTTC
.	TRBJ2-1	TRBV5-6	TRBD2	CASSLGTSGRPYNEQFF	TGTGCCAGCAGCTTGGGGACTAGCGGGAGACCCTACAATGAGCAGTTCTTC
few	TRBJ1-1	TRBV5-4	.	CASSFRGGNTEAFF	TGTGCCAGCAGCTTCCGGGGAGGAAACACTGAAGCTTTCTTT
.	TRBJ1-4	TRBV19	TRBD1	CASSMLSGGNEKLFF	TGTGCCAGTAGTATGCTGTCAGGGGGAAATGAAAAACTGTTTTTT
.	TRBJ1-3	TRBV19	TRBD1	CASARGQVGNTIYF	TGTGCCAGCGCAAGAGGACAGGTTGGAAACACCATATATTTT
.	TRBJ2-7	TRBV28	TRBD1	CASSSHGAGGIYEQYF	TGTGCCAGCAGTTCCCATGGAGCAGGGGGTATCTACGAGCAGTACTTC